These T cell receptor beta chains were read from a single sample in a study of CD8+ T cells in alopecia areata. TCRdb keeps only in-frame clones here, not all; method: immunoSEQ multiplex PCR. The table has about 290,000 clones, roughly 60% seen once. This specimen was CD4+ T cells sorted from blood, taken at week 24, from a patient treated with tofacitinib. The receptors were gathered from a human donor with alopecia areata. CDR3s leave out the opening cysteine and the closing phenylalanine or tryptophan. The order of the fields is J gene, clone size, V gene, CDR3 length, CDR3 protein. Not all rows give a size; the values are once, few, many and, for expanded clones, a class.

J: TRBJ2-3
size: NA
V: TRBV6-6
length: 11
CDR3: ASSVPSTDTQY

J: TRBJ2-2
size: few
V: TRBV5-6
length: 10
CDR3: ASSLMTGELF

J: TRBJ2-5
size: many
V: TRBV5-5
length: 13
CDR3: ASSFITGGAETQY

J: TRBJ2-5
size: few
V: TRBV10-3
length: 11
CDR3: AIRGAGEETQY

J: TRBJ2-2
size: NA
V: TRBV14
length: 11
CDR3: ASSQVRAGELF

J: TRBJ2-7
size: once
V: TRBV27
length: 14
CDR3: ASSSFSGTGKYEQY

J: TRBJ2-1
size: NA
V: TRBV4-2
length: 15
CDR3: ASSQDLGGGLDNEQF

J: TRBJ2-5
size: NA
V: TRBV7-9
length: 9
CDR3: ASSPRETQY

J: TRBJ2-3
size: few
V: TRBV10-3
length: 13
CDR3: APPLVGRSTDTQY

J: TRBJ1-2
size: NA
V: TRBV5-4
length: 11
CDR3: ASSSQGVNGYT

J: TRBJ2-2
size: NA
V: TRBV5-1
length: 11
CDR3: ASSSSNTGELF

J: TRBJ1-4
size: NA
V: TRBV29-1
length: 15
CDR3: SVEGPVHSLDDEKLF

J: TRBJ1-6
size: NA
V: TRBV29-1
length: 12
CDR3: TPGDTQHNSPLH

J: TRBJ1-4
size: few
V: TRBV28
length: 10
CDR3: ASNPLSEKLF

J: TRBJ2-5
size: NA
V: TRBV7-9
length: 11
CDR3: ASSAGGGETQY

J: TRBJ1-5
size: few
V: TRBV10-3
length: 12
CDR3: AISESQGDQPQH

J: TRBJ1-1
size: NA
V: TRBV9
length: 15
CDR3: ASSVAPGQGGNTEAF

J: TRBJ2-7
size: NA
V: TRBV29-1
length: 11
CDR3: SVEGQGVREQY

J: TRBJ1-6
size: NA
V: TRBV27
length: 11
CDR3: ASSTHRDSPLH

J: TRBJ2-2
size: NA
V: TRBV15
length: 13
CDR3: ATSRIRADTGELF

J: TRBJ1-2
size: NA
V: TRBV4-1
length: 14
CDR3: ASSQTFQGVNYGYT

J: TRBJ1-1
size: few
V: TRBV28
length: 10
CDR3: ASSGGRTEAF

J: TRBJ2-7
size: NA
V: TRBV29-1
length: 9
CDR3: SVARGGRQY

J: TRBJ2-7
size: NA
V: TRBV7-8
length: 13
CDR3: ASTPTRDRPYEQY

J: TRBJ1-5
size: NA
V: TRBV5-1
length: 11
CDR3: ASSLRSNQPQH

J: TRBJ1-4
size: once
V: TRBV30
length: 12
CDR3: AWSVPGQREKLF

J: TRBJ2-7
size: NA
V: TRBV4-1
length: 14
CDR3: ASSQTGTGTLYEQY

J: TRBJ1-2
size: NA
V: TRBV25-1
length: 12
CDR3: ASSPWTAPYGYT

J: TRBJ2-3
size: NA
V: TRBV27
length: 14
CDR3: ASSLGGTSGGDTQY

J: TRBJ2-2
size: few
V: TRBV7-6
length: 14
CDR3: ASSPQTGGITGELF

J: TRBJ2-1
size: few
V: TRBV11-2
length: 10
CDR3: ASSLVSNEQF

J: TRBJ2-3
size: NA
V: TRBV7-7
length: 13
CDR3: ASSLVGQGTDTQY